This T cell receptor (beta chain) is from a study of T cells in Graves' hyperthyroidism and ophthalmopathy. Study-wide context: Staff took peripheral blood when the initial diagnosis was made, before any treatment began. Study results and caveats: Most clonotypes expanded in thyroid above 0.001 were likewise present in blood.

The source material, RNA transcripts, was used to amplify TCR beta CDR3 regions. A set of HTBI primers served as the primers for a first-round RT-PCR of the TCR CDR3. Each CDR3 protein gets one entry after TCRdb re-called the multiplex PCR reads with MiXCR. The table has 360,000 or so distinct CDR3 sequences, roughly 15% seen once. The V gene's germline CDR1 is DFQATT and CDR2 SNEGSKA (reference sequence). CDR3 size: 12 residues. Deletions cut 6 bases from V and 6 bases from J, with 14 bases between. With respect to this clonotype: The target antigen is unknown.

The chain links TRBV20-1 to TRBJ1-1; D may be TRBD1 (6 bases). The sequenced material came from blood. This TCR was recovered from a woman aged 55-70 years with Graves' ophthalmopathy. The CDR3 nucleotides read TGCAGTGCCAATAGCGGGACACCTGAAGCTTTCTTT. Protein: CSANSGTPEAFF.